Listed below are T cell receptor beta chains from one sample, sequenced in a study of blood T cells in healthy people across ages. TCRdb reprocessed the 5' RACE reads via MiXCR and lists one record per CDR3 protein. The table records roughly 1,500,000 distinct CDR3 sequences, about 35% of them present only once. Sequencing was carried out using blood. These receptors were collected from a woman aged 30 to 39 in good health. Both conserved end residues are part of each CDR3. D genes are given only for firm matches. Where a row states a size, it is once, few, many or the class of an expanded clone; other rows omit it.

D gene	clone size	CDR3 length	V gene	J gene	CDR3 protein	CDR3 DNA
.	few	15	TRBV4-1	TRBJ1-2	CASSPPETENYGYTF	TGCGCCAGCAGCCCACCGGAAACAGAGAACTATGGCTACACCTTC
.	.	14	TRBV20-1	TRBJ2-3	CSAPVGPQTETQYF	TGCAGTGCTCCCGTAGGTCCGCAAACGGAGACGCAGTATTTT
.	.	15	TRBV29-1	TRBJ1-1	CSVWASRAGCSEAFF	TGCAGCGTTTGGGCGTCCAGGGCCGGTTGTAGTGAAGCTTTCTTT
.	few	15	TRBV5-4	TRBJ2-7	CASSFKGVETYEQYF	TGTGCCAGCAGCTTCAAGGGGGTGGAGACCTACGAGCAGTACTTC
.	few	14	TRBV7-9	TRBJ2-3	CASTGLRVGDTQYF	TGTGCCAGCACTGGTCTACGGGTCGGAGATACGCAGTATTTT
.	.	13	TRBV20-1	TRBJ1-5	CSGSQGGNQPQHF	TGCAGTGGTTCACAGGGAGGCAATCAGCCCCAGCATTTT
TRBD1	.	15	TRBV25-1	TRBJ2-1	CASTIPRGSYNEQFF	TGTGCCAGCACCATTCCCAGGGGGTCCTACAATGAGCAGTTCTTC
TRBD2	few	18	TRBV4-1	TRBJ2-3	CASSQGPSGSLVADTQYF	TGCGCCAGCAGCCAAGGCCCTAGCGGGAGTCTAGTGGCAGATACGCAGTATTTT
.	.	10	TRBV30	TRBJ2-7	CAWSRGEQYF	TGTGCCTGGAGTAGGGGCGAGCAGTACTTC
.	few	14	TRBV9	TRBJ2-7	CASSFELNSYEQYF	TGTGCCAGCAGCTTTGAACTTAACTCCTACGAGCAGTACTTC
.	.	15	TRBV18	TRBJ2-5	CASSPPRGTQETQYF	TGTGCCAGCTCACCCCCCCGGGGGACCCAAGAGACCCAGTACTTC